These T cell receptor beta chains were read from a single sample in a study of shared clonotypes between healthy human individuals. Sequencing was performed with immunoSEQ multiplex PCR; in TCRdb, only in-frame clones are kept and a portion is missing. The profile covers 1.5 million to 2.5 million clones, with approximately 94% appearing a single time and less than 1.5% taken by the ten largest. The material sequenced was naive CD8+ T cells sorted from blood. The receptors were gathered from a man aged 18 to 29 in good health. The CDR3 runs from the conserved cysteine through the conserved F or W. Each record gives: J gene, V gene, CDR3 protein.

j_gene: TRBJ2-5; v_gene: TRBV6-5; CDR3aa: CASSYQEGGSGETQYF
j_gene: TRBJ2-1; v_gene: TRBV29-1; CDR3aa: CSGQGGVSNEQFF
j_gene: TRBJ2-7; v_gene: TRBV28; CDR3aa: CASTGGSSYEQYF
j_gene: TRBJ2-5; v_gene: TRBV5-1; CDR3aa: CASSLAEGFRNQETQYF
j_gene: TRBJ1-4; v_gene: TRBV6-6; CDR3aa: CASSYPTRGGHEKLFF
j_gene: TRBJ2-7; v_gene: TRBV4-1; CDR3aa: CASSQDSLAGFLVYEQYF
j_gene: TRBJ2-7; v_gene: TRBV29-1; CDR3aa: CSVEGEPDEQYF
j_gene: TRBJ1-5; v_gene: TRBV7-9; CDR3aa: CASSLAGTGRQPQHF
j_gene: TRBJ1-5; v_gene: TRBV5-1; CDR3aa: CASSTTRGQPQHF
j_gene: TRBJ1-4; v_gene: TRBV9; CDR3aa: CASSVNGNEKLFF
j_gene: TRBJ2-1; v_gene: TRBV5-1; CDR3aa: CASSSAGTGNYNEQFF
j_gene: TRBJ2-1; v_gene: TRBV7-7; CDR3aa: CASSPGGGVGYEQFF
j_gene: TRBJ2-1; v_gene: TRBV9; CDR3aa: CASSVGGLAANNEQFF
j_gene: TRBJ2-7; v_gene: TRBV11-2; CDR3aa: CASSDRHYEQYF
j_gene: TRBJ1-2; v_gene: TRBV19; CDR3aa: CASSPYPGPDNYGYTF
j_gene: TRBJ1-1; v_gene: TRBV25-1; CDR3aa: CASSDLGLWDTEAFF
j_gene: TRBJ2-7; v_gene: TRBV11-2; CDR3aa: CASSLDRGWGLEQYF
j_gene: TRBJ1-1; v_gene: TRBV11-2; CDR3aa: CASSLEAGWDTEAFF
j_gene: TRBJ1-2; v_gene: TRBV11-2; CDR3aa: CASSPDRGQGYTF
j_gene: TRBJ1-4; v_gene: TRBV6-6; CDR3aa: CASKTGVGGEKLFF
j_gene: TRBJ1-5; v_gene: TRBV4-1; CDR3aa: CASSHPKRGVNQPQHF
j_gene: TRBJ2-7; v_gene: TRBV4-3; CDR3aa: CASSQEVLAGEGSYEQYF
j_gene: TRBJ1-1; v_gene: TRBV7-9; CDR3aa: CASSLYYLRGENTEAFF
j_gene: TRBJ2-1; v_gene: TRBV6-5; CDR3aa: CASSPDGYNEQFF
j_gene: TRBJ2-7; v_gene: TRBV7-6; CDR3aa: CASSQTTGADEQYF
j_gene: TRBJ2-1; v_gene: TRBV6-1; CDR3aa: CASSVSGGHNEQFF
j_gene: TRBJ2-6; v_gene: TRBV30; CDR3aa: CAWNQDRENSGANVLTF
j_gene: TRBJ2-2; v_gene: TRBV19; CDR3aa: CASSFLDRVGTGELFF
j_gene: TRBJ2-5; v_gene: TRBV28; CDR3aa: CASSWVQGEAQETQYF
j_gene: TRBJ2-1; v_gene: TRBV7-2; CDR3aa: CASSLGPGLGFF
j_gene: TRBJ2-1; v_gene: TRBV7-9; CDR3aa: CASSLVVSGAHNEQFF